The clone carrying this T cell receptor beta chain was counted a few times. Its antigen is unknown. The time point: new active TB diagnosis, blood taken before or within 7 days of starting treatment. These data belong to a study of T cells in tuberculosis. Study information: Sequenced TCRs come from CD1B-GMM tetramer-binding T cells. Within 7 days of starting treatment, or before, PBMC were stored.

Clones were sequenced by immunoSEQ multiplex PCR, and TCRdb holds only the in-frame ones, with some missing. Here the sample spans under 45,000 clones, more than 85% being singletons. Germline values: CDR1 MRHNA, CDR2 SNTAGT. The CDR3 is made up of 15 amino acids. V was pared by 5 bases and J by 0 bases, with 2 bases of the junction left unmatched. Study-wide results and caveats: Smaller alpha distances in active tuberculosis partly reflected shorter CDR3-alpha lengths. GMM-specific TCRs were nearer to active tuberculosis alpha repertoires, suggesting expansion.

The TCR comes from an adult with tuberculosis. J is TRBJ2-3 and V is TRBV6-4; 10 bases fit TRBD2. Sample: PBMCs, taken at tuberculosis diagnosis. The CDR3 spells CASSLSGGSTDTQYF. In DNA form, the CDR3 reads TGTGCCAGCAGTCTTAGCGGGGGGAGCACAGATACGCAGTATTTT.